This paragraph covers one TCR beta chain sequence. The target of this receptor is not known. No base qualities exist here, and no much larger clone lies one base off it. The cohort was made up of 500 to 800 healthy bone marrow donors. All cohort members were sampled while nominally healthy, although unrecorded immune exposures were likely present. The donor tested CMV seronegative, placing the donor among the 350 or so seronegative members of the cohort. A peripheral blood sample was provided by each donor, and peripheral blood mononuclear cells were used for TCR beta sequencing. Genomic DNA extraction from the blood cell samples was performed with the Qiagen DNeasy Blood Extraction Kit. The data derive from a study of cytomegalovirus exposure and HLA in healthy donors (dated by TCRdb to about 2017). Study-level background: According to an earlier analysis of 587 of the donors, 150 million to 200 million T cells yielded approximately 120 million unique TCR beta sequences and about 300 Gb of sequence data. An earlier analysis of roughly 580 of the donors used high-throughput TCR beta sequencing to judge whether each TCR beta V gene segment behaved as functional or pseudogenic. An early release covering about 600 HLA-typed donors comprised about 310 gigabases of sequencing data and tens of millions of unique TCR sequences. Among almost 400 genotyped donors of the cohort, an average of around 240,000 unique TCR beta nucleotide sequences were sequenced per donor, approximately 20% of them non-productive. Roughly 5 DR-DQ haplotypes were handled as single units for association and clustering, since linkage in the cohort was strong. To study patterns of TCR occurrence, a later analysis re-analyzed previously published TCR beta repertoires from 666 donors and added high-resolution HLA genotyping. All discovery cohort repertoires had been generated on a single sequencing platform. The study aimed to test whether cataloging public T cell receptors could reveal signatures of past pathogen exposure. Of the roughly 390 genotyped donors, 81% were placed in the genetic ancestry cluster associated with self-reported Caucasian donors. Class I and class II HLA loci were covered by the typing at four-digit resolution. Rather than using new phenotypic data, the later analysis identified candidate immune exposures from TCR beta sequences and from how often those sequences occurred across donors. Besides the first cohort of 666 subjects, a separate validation cohort made up of over 95 different subjects was used. Genome-wide SNP genotypes for about 60% of the roughly 700 donors were used in a later genetic analysis, which treated that subset as a discovery cohort. Typing coverage differed by locus: A, B, C, DRB1 and DQB1 were typed in about 620-640 donors, DQA1 in approximately 520, DPA1 in around 580, and DPB1 in roughly 470. Donor age, sex, ethnicity and CMV serostatus were compiled together with the repertoire data. To predict cytomegalovirus infection status, the study brought together high-throughput TCR immunosequencing, statistical association of individual TCRs with disease status, and machine learning. Using immunosequencing, the study profiled T cell repertoires from some 670 subjects and related those repertoires to cytomegalovirus serostatus.

Points the paper makes about the study in general: When HLA alleles, especially DR and DQ, strongly co-occurred, attributing TCR associations to individual alleles was difficult. Cytomegalovirus status was reported to be diagnosed by the classifier with high specificity and sensitivity in both the original and validation cohorts. A further reported finding was that TCR beta sequences accurately predicted the HLA-A and HLA-B alleles for most subjects in the first cohort. The cohort was sequenced for TCR beta chains only, and without alpha or paired-chain data the features that could be detected were limited. A cluster of highly shared sequence variants was judged likely to represent a technical artifact of the sequencing pipeline. In a later genetic analysis, fewer N-insertions in productive TCRs were reported among donors in an Asian-associated ancestry cluster than the 666-donor mean. According to a later analysis, parvovirus B19, influenza, CMV and Epstein-Barr virus appeared linked to several top co-occurrence clusters. According to a later analysis, most CMV-associated TCR beta chains appeared to be HLA-restricted, and the HLA associations seemed to be driven largely by CMV exposure. Roughly uniform sequencing depth across donors was assumed in presence/absence analyses, although this assumption may not hold. An earlier analysis of approximately 530 of the donors showed that most TCR beta V segments appeared in productive rearrangements either about 90% or about 30% of the time, which broadly matched IMGT annotations. V-gene and J-gene trimming of TCR beta chains was associated with a missense DCLRE1C variant in a later genetic analysis, and the association was replicated in an independent cohort. In vitro tests confirmed that three of the cytomegalovirus-associated TCR beta chains recognize cytomegalovirus antigens. The only immune exposure information available for the cohort was CMV serostatus. A later analysis found that TCR association rates varied across HLA loci, with DRB1 alleles showing the most associated TCRs and HLA-C alleles the fewest. Some IMGT-functional V segments, including TRBV6-2 and TRBV6-3, could not be told apart with the 87-base-pair reads, so those segments were excluded. The study listed 170 or so TCR beta chains as associated with cytomegalovirus. Correlated functional status among segregating V segments might reflect linkage disequilibrium, but an unknown experimental factor could not be ruled out. In a later analysis, HLA-associated TCR beta chains showed more clonal expansion and lower generation probabilities than non-associated chains that were equally common. A later analysis associated about 17,000 TCR beta sequences with specific HLA alleles at a false discovery rate of 0.05. Most TCR sequences were observed very rarely across donors, whereas some public TCRs were present in many individuals. HLA typing was unavailable for some donors at each locus, so association tests used only the typed subset. It was suggested by the authors that the approach could potentially be generalized to other disease states and immunological phenotypes. Over 15 rarely observed V segments, including chromosome 9 orphons, were excluded from the earlier analysis of just under 600 of the donors because counts were too low.

Libraries were made using the immunoSEQ multiplex PCR assay. A mixture of 60 forward primers for TCR Vbeta segments and 13 reverse primers for TCR Jbeta segments was used in the multiplex PCR. The CDR3 region of rearranged TCR beta genes was amplified from genomic DNA by a multiplex PCR assay. Amplified TCR beta libraries were sequenced as 87-base-pair reads on the Illumina HiSeq System. In the source study's methods: In a later analysis, roughly 80 million unique TCR beta chains were counted across the approximately 640 repertoires, and approximately 9.9 million of these chains were shared by at least two donors. Raw reads were error-corrected and collapsed into unique sequences by a nearest-neighbor algorithm in which closely related sequences were merged to remove PCR and sequencing errors. CDR3 sequences were aligned to IMGT reference sequences to assign V, D and J gene segments. For a sequence to be retained, a match of at least six nucleotides was required to both a V gene segment and a J gene segment. A rearrangement was called productive if the CDR3 had no stop codons and remained in frame with V and J, and every other rearrangement was called non-productive. CDR3 was defined by IMGT convention, running from the second conserved V-encoded cysteine to the conserved J-encoded phenylalanine. The earlier analysis of about 500 of the donors excluded sequences that lacked an unambiguous match to a single V gene segment. In an earlier analysis of 500 to 750 of the donors, V segments were called functional above 56.7% productive rearrangements and were called segregating when the between-donor standard deviation exceeded 5%. A statistical classification framework was built for diagnosing cytomegalovirus status from the catalog of TCR beta chain sequences. In a later analysis, V and J genes were assigned by comparing TCR nucleotide sequences against IMGT/GENE-DB human TR gene sequences. Using the TCRdist pipeline, a later analysis assigned CDR3 sequences along with most-parsimonious VDJ recombination scenarios. A later analysis defined each TCR beta chain by its CDR3 amino acid sequence plus V-gene family, and excluded reads lacking a unique V-gene family. To address suspected cross-contamination and a sequencing artifact, a later analysis removed a few hundred highly shared, low-generation-probability nucleotide sequences. For each public chain, a later analysis derived a clonal expansion index from normalized ranks of inferred template counts within each repertoire. In a later analysis, generation probabilities were computed using a VDJ recombination model fitted to out-of-frame rearrangements, and the results were checked against IGoR. A later analysis scored TCR-TCR, TCR-HLA and TCR-CMV co-occurrence with hypergeometric tests, applying a repertoire-size bias correction to TCR pairs. A later analysis estimated false discovery rates by permuting HLA or CMV assignments 20 times. In a later analysis, co-occurring TCRs were grouped with DBSCAN, and TCRdist sequence similarity was added when clustering was performed within HLA-allele-positive subsets. Repertoires with fewer than 30,000 or more than 120,000 public chains were left out of co-occurrence clustering, as were about five repertoires with anomalous nucleotide sharing. In its TCRdb copy, this immuneACCESS table keeps in-frame sequences only and misses some clones. Where compared with another copy, unresolved V genes explain less than half of these, and the others have no known cause. V, J and clone size are taken as reported in that table, and D and trimming were inferred from the DNA itself. The table for this sample lists fewer than 130,000 clones; 86% of them were counted only once. The ten largest clones take up more than 1.5% of the sample.

Reading from cysteine to phenylalanine, the CDR3 counts 16 amino acids. The kept DNA is CDR3 alone, 48 bases in frame from the first base. Germline trimming amounts to 10 bases on V and 0 bases on J, with 11 as the count of junction bases outside the gene matches. The germline V gene (reference sequence) provides CDR1 LNHNV and CDR2 YYDKDF. Material: PBMCs. The sequence was collected from a man aged 40-49 years in good health and CMV-seronegative. Here the chain combines TRBV15 and TRBJ2-7, and TRBD2 aligns with 11 junction nucleotides. Here is the DNA: TGTGCCATCATTACTAGCGGGGGCCGTAGCTCCTACGAGCAGTACTTC. It translates as CAIITSGGRSSYEQYF.